This T cell receptor beta chain is from a study of control samples from healthy donors and cancer patients (dated by TCRdb to 2018 to 2021). The library relied on the immunoSEQ multiplex PCR assay. TCRdb limited this immuneACCESS table to in-frame rearrangements with V and J called. A share of clones is missing; checked studies link under half to unresolved V genes, and the rest is unexplained. This sample has about 86,000 clones in its table, and 90% to 95% of those were observed once. The biggest ten clones account for around 5% of the sample. With regard to this clone: Its antigen has not been determined. Base qualities are not recorded, but no much larger clone differs from it by a single base.

Reading from cysteine to phenylalanine, the CDR3 counts 10 amino acids. The retained sequence is limited to the CDR3, 30 bases, with the frame set at the first base. The V and J ends are trimmed by 5 bases and 15 bases, leaving 10 bases between them. The sequenced sample was blood. The receptor was isolated from a woman between 18 and 29 years old in good health. The chain joins TRBV12-3 or TRBV12-4 to TRBJ2-2; a tentative D match to TRBD1 spans 6 bases. The DNA sequence follows: TGTGCCAGCAGTCGGACAGAAGTGTTTTTT. Its protein product is CASSRTEVFF.